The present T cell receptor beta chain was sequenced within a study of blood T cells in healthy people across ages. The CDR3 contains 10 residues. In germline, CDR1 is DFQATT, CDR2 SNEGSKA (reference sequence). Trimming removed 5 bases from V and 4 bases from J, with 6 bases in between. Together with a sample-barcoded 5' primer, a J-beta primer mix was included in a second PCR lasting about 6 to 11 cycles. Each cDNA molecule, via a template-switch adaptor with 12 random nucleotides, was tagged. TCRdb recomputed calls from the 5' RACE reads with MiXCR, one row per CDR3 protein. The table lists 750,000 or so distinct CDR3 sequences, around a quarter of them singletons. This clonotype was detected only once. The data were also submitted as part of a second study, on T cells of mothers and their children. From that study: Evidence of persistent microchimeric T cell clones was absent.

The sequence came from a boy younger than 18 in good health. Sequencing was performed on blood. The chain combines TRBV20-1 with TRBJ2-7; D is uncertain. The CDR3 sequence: CSAGAYEQYF. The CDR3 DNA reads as TGCAGTGCTGGAGCTTACGAGCAGTACTTC.